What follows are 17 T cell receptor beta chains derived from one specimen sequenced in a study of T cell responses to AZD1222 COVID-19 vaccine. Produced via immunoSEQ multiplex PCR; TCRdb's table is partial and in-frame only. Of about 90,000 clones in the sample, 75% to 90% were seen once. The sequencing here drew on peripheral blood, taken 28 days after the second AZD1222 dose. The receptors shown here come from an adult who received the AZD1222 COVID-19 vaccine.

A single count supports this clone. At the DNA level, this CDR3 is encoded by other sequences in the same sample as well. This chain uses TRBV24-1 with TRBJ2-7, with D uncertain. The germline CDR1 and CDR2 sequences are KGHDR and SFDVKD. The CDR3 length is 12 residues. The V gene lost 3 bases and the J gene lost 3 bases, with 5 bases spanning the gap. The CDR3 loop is CATSDGSYEQYF. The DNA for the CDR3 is TGTGCCACCAGTGATGGCAGCTACGAGCAGTACTTC.

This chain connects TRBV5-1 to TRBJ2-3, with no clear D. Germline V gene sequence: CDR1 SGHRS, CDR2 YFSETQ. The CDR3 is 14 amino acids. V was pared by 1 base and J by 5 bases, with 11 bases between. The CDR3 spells CASSLLGPEDTQYF. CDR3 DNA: TGCGCCAGCAGCTTGCTAGGGCCGGAAGATACGCAGTATTTT.

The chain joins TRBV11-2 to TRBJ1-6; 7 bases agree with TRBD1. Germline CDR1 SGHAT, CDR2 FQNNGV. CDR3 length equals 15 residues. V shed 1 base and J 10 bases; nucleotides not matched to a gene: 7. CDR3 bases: TGTGCCAGCAGCTTAGGGACAGGAACGAACTCACCCCTCCACTTT. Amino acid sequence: CASSLGTGTNSPLHF.

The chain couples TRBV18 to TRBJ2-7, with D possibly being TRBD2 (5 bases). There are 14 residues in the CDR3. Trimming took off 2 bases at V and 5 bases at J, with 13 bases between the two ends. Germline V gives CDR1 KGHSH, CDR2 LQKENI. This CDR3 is CASSPAGGYDEQYF. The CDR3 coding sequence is TGTGCCAGCTCACCAGCGGGCGGGTACGACGAGCAGTACTTC.

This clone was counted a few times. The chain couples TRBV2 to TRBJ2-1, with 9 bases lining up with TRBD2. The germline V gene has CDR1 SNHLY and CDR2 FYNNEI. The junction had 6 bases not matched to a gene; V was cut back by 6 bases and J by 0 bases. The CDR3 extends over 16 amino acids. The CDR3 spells CASSSLAGSSYNEQFF. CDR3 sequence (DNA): TGTGCCAGCAGCAGCCTAGCGGGAAGCTCCTACAATGAGCAGTTCTTC.

The CDR3 sequence is CSVLQSSGNTIYF. In nucleotides, the CDR3 is TGCAGCGTCCTACAAAGCTCTGGAAACACCATATATTTT. The chain uses TRBV29-1 and TRBJ1-3; no reliable D call. In germline, CDR1 is SQVTM, CDR2 ANQGSEA. CDR3 length equals 13 residues. V lost 6 bases, J lost 0 bases, and 9 bases lay in between.

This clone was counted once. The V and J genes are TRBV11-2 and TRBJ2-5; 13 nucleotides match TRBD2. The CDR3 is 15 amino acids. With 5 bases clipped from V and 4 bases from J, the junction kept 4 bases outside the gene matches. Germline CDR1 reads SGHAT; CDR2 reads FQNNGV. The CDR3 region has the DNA TGTGCCAGCAGCGCCACTAGCGGGGGGGCAGAGACCCAGTACTTC. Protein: CASSATSGGAETQYF. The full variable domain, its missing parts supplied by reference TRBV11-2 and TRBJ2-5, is EAGVAQSPRYKIIEKRQSVAFWCNPISGHATLYWYQQILGQGPKLLIQFQNNGVVDDSQLPKDRFSAERLKGVDSTLKIQPAKLEDSAVYLCASSATSGGAETQYFGPGTRLLVL.

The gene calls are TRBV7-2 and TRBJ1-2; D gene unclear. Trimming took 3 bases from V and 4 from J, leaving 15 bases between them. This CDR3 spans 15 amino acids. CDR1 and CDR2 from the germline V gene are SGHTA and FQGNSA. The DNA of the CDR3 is TGTGCCAGCAGCTTCCGGAGGGAAGAGGGCTATGGCTACACCTTC. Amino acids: CASSFRREEGYGYTF.

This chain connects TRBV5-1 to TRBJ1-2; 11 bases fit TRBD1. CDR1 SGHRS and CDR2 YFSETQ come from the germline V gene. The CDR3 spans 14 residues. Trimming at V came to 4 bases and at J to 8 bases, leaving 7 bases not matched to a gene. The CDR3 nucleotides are TGCGCCAGCAGCGCCGGACAGGGGGCAGGAGGCTACACCTTC. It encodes CASSAGQGAGGYTF.

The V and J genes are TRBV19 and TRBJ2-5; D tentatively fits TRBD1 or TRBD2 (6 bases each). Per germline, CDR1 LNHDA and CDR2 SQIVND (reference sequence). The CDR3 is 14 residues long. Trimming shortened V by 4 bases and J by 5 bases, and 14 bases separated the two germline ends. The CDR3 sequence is CASSNNRGRETQYF. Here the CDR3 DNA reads TGTGCCAGTAGTAACAATCGGGGGCGGGAGACCCAGTACTTC.

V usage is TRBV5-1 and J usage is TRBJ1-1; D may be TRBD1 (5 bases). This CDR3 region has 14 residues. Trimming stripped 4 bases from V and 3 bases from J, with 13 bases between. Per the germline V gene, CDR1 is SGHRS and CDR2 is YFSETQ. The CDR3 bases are TGCGCCAGCAGCCCCCACGGGGGAGACACTGAAGCTTTCTTT. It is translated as CASSPHGGDTEAFF.

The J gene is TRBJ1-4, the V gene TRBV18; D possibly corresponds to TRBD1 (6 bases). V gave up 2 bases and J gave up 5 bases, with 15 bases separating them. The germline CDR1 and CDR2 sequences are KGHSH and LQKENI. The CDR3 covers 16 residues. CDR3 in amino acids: CASSPDTTGMNEKLFF. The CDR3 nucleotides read TGTGCCAGCTCACCAGACACCACAGGGATGAATGAAAAACTGTTTTTT.

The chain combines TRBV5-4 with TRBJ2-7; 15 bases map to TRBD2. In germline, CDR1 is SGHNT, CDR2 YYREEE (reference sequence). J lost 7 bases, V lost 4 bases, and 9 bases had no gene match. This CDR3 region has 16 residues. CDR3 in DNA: TGTGCCAGCAGCGCCCGGACTAGCGGGAGGGCCGAAGAGCAGTACTTC. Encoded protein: CASSARTSGRAEEQYF.

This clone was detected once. The CDR3 here is CASSLHRGTTIPYEQYF. The CDR3 DNA is TGTGCCAGCAGTCTCCACCGGGGGACTACCATACCCTACGAGCAGTACTTC. This chain joins TRBV2 and TRBJ2-7, with TRBD2 matching 7 bases. The CDR3 is 17 amino acids. The V and J ends lost 5 bases and 2 bases, in that order; junction bases with no gene match: 15. CDR1 and CDR2 (germline): SNHLY, FYNNEI.

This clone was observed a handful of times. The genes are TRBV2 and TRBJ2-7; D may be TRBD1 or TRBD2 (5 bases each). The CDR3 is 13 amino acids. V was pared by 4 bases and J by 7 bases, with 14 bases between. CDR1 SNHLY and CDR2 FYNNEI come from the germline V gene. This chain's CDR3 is CASSVRRREEQYF. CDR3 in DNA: TGTGCCAGCAGTGTCCGACGCAGGGAGGAGCAGTACTTC. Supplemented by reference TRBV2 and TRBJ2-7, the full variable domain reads EPEVTQTPSHQVTQMGQEVILRCVPISNHLYFYWYRQILGQKVEFLVSFYNNEISEKSEIFDDQFSVERPDGSNFTLKIRSTKLEDSAMYFCASSVRRREEQYFGPGTRLTVT.

CDR3 in DNA: TGTGCCAGCATCAATTTGGGGCGGGAGCTGTTTTTT. Translating it yields CASINLGRELFF. The chain uses TRBV11-2 and TRBJ2-2; D perhaps matches TRBD1 (5 bases). The CDR3 contains 12 residues. CDR1 is SGHAT and CDR2 is FQNNGV in the germline V gene. V shed 7 bases and J shed 9 bases, with 12 bases lying between them.

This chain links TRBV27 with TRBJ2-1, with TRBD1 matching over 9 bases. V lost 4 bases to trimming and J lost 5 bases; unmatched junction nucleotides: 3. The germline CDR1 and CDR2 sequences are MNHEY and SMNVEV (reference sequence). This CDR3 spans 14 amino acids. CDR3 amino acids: CASSWGQGHNEQFF. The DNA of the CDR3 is TGTGCCAGCAGTTGGGGACAGGGCCACAATGAGCAGTTCTTC.